The entry that follows covers one T cell receptor (beta chain) sequence. Its cognate antigen has yet to be identified. No much larger clone is present one base from it, and per-base qualities are unavailable. The record originates from a study of graft-versus-host responses after intestinal transplantation (dated by TCRdb to the early 2020s). In terms of the full investigation: The transplants that recipients got were multivisceral, liver-intestinal, or isolated intestinal. The cohort enrolled approximately 24 intestinal transplant recipients including one retransplant, and a few patients lacking pretransplant specimens were excluded. To identify alloreactive clones, pre-transplant mixed lymphocyte reaction products were sequenced and then compared with unstimulated pre-transplant donor and recipient T cells. Rather than being sequenced by the commercial service, samples from a few later patients were sequenced in-house on an Illumina MiSeq and processed with MiXCR. After intestinal transplantation, graft-versus-host and host-versus-graft alloreactive T cell clones in the graft, circulation and bone marrow were tracked using bulk TCR-beta CDR3 sequencing. All recipients received anti-thymocyte globulin induction followed by maintenance tacrolimus and steroids for roughly three years. Donor T cell macrochimerism was defined as a peak of at least 4% donor T cells among recipient peripheral blood mononuclear cells.

Reading the label with the study, this specimen's time point is: cells obtained before transplantation from donor or recipient. CD3+CD4+ and CD3+CD8+ populations were FACS-sorted from unstimulated pre-transplant donor and recipient cells taken from spleen or lymph nodes. What the work shows at the level of the full study, not this receptor alone: In the allografts of patients with donor T cell macrochimerism, GvH to HvG T cell clonal ratios were high. The relatively low number and heterogeneity of intestinal transplant patients limited the conclusions. Peak levels of circulating GvH clones were associated with declines in HvG clones early after transplant. GvH clones were detected in recipient bone marrow, and some of these GvH clones were observed earlier in ileal mucosa or blood, consistent with an intestinal mucosal origin.

Looking up the germline V gene yields CDR1 SGHTS and CDR2 YDEGEE. V loses 3 bases of germline sequence and J loses 8 bases, and the interval between the two ends is 21 bases. Inclusive of the bounding cysteine and phenylalanine, the CDR3 is 16 residues long. Only the CDR3 part of the read is kept: 48 bases, read in frame from the first base. Library preparation was by the immunoSEQ multiplex PCR assay. For most patients, genomic DNA was isolated using the Qiagen DNeasy Blood and Tissue Kit and was shipped frozen to Adaptive Biotechnologies for TCR sequencing. High-throughput TCR-beta CDR3 sequencing of genomic DNA from most patients was performed by Adaptive Biotechnologies. In the source study's methods: Adaptive's ImmunoSEQ software supplied the TCR sequencing data for around 19 patients, while MiXCR and VDJtools were used to process a few other patients. To correct CD4 versus CD8 sorting errors, any sequence found in both subsets at a frequency ratio below 5:1 was removed. CDR3 nucleotide sequences shared between donor and recipient were removed because their origin could not be assigned. At least 2-fold expansion over unstimulated cells and a minimum CFSE-low frequency of 0.002% (template counts) or 0.001% (read counts) were required for clones to be classified as alloreactive. A clone was considered mappable if detected in the sequenced pre-transplant spleen, lymph node, or MLR CFSE-low populations of the donor or recipient. The cumulative frequency of alloreactive clones was calculated as a percentage of all sequences, weighted by copy number. Drawn from immuneACCESS, this table holds only the in-frame rearrangements with V and J called that TCRdb kept. Clones are partly lost; checked studies trace under half to an unresolved V gene and leave the rest unexplained. V and J calls plus clone size are reproduced from that table; the DNA served to infer D and trimming. The sample has around 100,000 clones on record, approximately 90% of them singletons. 0.23% of the sample is in the top ten clones.

The receptor's source is a human donor who was the organ donor for an intestinal transplant. The sample was unstimulated CD4+ T cells sorted from spleen or lymph node cells, taken before transplant. This chain joins TRBV5-8 to TRBJ2-1, with no confidently assigned D gene. The DNA sequence reads TGTGCCAGCAGCTCGCATCCACGCTACCGGGTCGATGAGCAGTTCTTC. It encodes CASSSHPRYRVDEQFF.